This T cell receptor beta chain was recorded in a study of blood T cell repertoires in COVID-19. Study overall: Sites in the United States, Italy and Spain provided acute and convalescent COVID-19 samples.

Germline values: CDR1 SGDLS, CDR2 YYNGEE. The junction had 6 bases not matched to a gene; V was cut back by 6 bases and J by 3 bases. The length of the CDR3 is 14 residues. It was during active infection that Seattle patients were enrolled and then longitudinally followed. TCRdb keeps only in-frame clones here, not all; method: immunoSEQ multiplex PCR. The table lists around 340,000 clones, 75% to 90% of them singletons. This TCR was sampled from a woman in her sixties or seventies with COVID-19, enrolled during active disease. The sample taken for sequencing was peripheral blood. V and J are TRBV9 and TRBJ2-3; 8 nucleotides line up with TRBD2. The CDR3 nucleotides read TGTGCCAGCACCCCCGCGGGGGGTACAGATACGCAGTATTTT. Translating it yields CASTPAGGTDTQYF.